This T cell receptor (beta chain) stems from a study of early T cells in non-severe SARS-CoV-2 infection. This clonotype was picked up many times. Via MiXCR, TCRdb re-called the 5' RACE reads, giving one row per CDR3 protein. This table holds almost 85,000 distinct CDR3 sequences, 12% found once. Sequencing was carried out using whole blood. The sequence derives from an adult who was a healthcare worker with PCR-confirmed SARS-CoV-2 infection or an uninfected control (not recorded which).

DNA for the CDR3: TGTGCCAGCAGCAAAAGGGGGACTAGCGGGAGTGGGAATGAGCAGTTCTTC. Protein product: CASSKRGTSGSGNEQFF. The rearrangement joins TRBV7-3 to TRBJ2-1; the match to TRBD2 covers 14 bases. Germline CDR1 SGHTA, CDR2 FQGTGA. With V trimmed by 5 bases and J by 7 bases, 10 bases remained unmatched. This CDR3 spans 17 amino acids.